A selection of T cell receptor beta chains follows, all from one sample in a study of cytomegalovirus exposure and HLA in healthy donors. The assay was immunoSEQ multiplex PCR, and TCRdb's table has in-frame clones only and misses some. Of around 120,000 clones in the sample, roughly 85% were seen once. The sample was PBMCs. Receptor source: a woman in her forties in good health and CMV-seronegative. Each CDR3 is given with its conserved first and last residue. The D gene is left open where the match is weak. Expanded clones are given a class, and other clones once, few, many or no size at all.

clone size: -; D gene: TRBD2; J gene: TRBJ2-2; V gene: TRBV28; CDR3 length: 15; CDR3 protein: CASIMGLLGTGELFF; CDR3 DNA: TGTGCCAGCATCATGGGACTATTAGGCACCGGGGAGCTGTTTTTT
clone size: -; D gene: TRBD1; J gene: TRBJ1-1; V gene: TRBV7-2; CDR3 length: 15; CDR3 protein: CASSSAPGGSTEAFF; CDR3 DNA: TGTGCCAGCAGCTCCGCCCCAGGGGGGAGCACTGAAGCTTTCTTT
clone size: -; D gene: -; J gene: TRBJ2-2; V gene: TRBV7-8; CDR3 length: 16; CDR3 protein: CASSHQPPREAGELFF; CDR3 DNA: TGTGCCAGCAGCCACCAACCACCCAGGGAGGCCGGGGAGCTGTTTTTT
clone size: -; D gene: -; J gene: TRBJ1-1; V gene: TRBV28; CDR3 length: 14; CDR3 protein: CASSPIGENTEAFF; CDR3 DNA: TGTGCCAGCAGCCCGATCGGGGAGAACACTGAAGCTTTCTTT
clone size: -; D gene: -; J gene: TRBJ1-1; V gene: TRBV19; CDR3 length: 15; CDR3 protein: CASTKNRDKWPEAFF; CDR3 DNA: TGTGCCAGTACCAAAAACCGGGACAAATGGCCTGAAGCTTTCTTT
clone size: -; D gene: TRBD2; J gene: TRBJ2-7; V gene: TRBV7-9; CDR3 length: 14; CDR3 protein: CSSSLPGTIYEQYF; CDR3 DNA: TGTTCCAGCAGCTTACCCGGGACTATCTACGAGCAGTACTTC
clone size: -; D gene: TRBD1; J gene: TRBJ2-3; V gene: TRBV9; CDR3 length: 16; CDR3 protein: CASSGSGTGGVNTQYF; CDR3 DNA: TGTGCCAGCAGTGGGTCCGGGACAGGGGGCGTTAATACGCAGTATTTT
clone size: -; D gene: TRBD2; J gene: TRBJ2-5; V gene: TRBV10-3; CDR3 length: 15; CDR3 protein: CAISDLNSGGIDQYF; CDR3 DNA: TGTGCCATCAGTGACCTCAATAGCGGGGGGATAGACCAGTACTTC
clone size: -; D gene: TRBD2; J gene: TRBJ2-7; V gene: TRBV2; CDR3 length: 16; CDR3 protein: CASTLRSSGGRYEQYF; CDR3 DNA: TGTGCCAGCACCTTAAGGAGTAGCGGGGGCCGCTACGAGCAGTACTTC
clone size: -; D gene: TRBD2; J gene: TRBJ2-1; V gene: TRBV28; CDR3 length: 16; CDR3 protein: CASSWYNSGTYNEQFF; CDR3 DNA: TGTGCCAGCAGTTGGTATAATAGCGGGACCTACAATGAGCAGTTCTTC
clone size: -; D gene: -; J gene: TRBJ2-7; V gene: TRBV10-3; CDR3 length: 15; CDR3 protein: CAISQDTPAIYEQYF; CDR3 DNA: TGTGCCATCAGCCAGGACACGCCTGCTATCTACGAGCAGTACTTC
clone size: -; D gene: -; J gene: TRBJ2-7; V gene: TRBV5-4; CDR3 length: 14; CDR3 protein: CASSSGTQVYEQYF; CDR3 DNA: TGTGCCAGCAGCTCCGGGACACAGGTCTACGAGCAGTACTTC
clone size: -; D gene: -; J gene: TRBJ2-7; V gene: TRBV6-6; CDR3 length: 15; CDR3 protein: CASSYLGWSDLEQYF; CDR3 DNA: TGTGCCAGCAGTTATCTCGGCTGGAGTGATCTCGAGCAGTACTTC
clone size: -; D gene: TRBD1; J gene: TRBJ2-4; V gene: TRBV15; CDR3 length: 17; CDR3 protein: CATSREGGQDSKNIQYF; CDR3 DNA: TGTGCCACCAGCAGAGAAGGGGGACAGGACTCCAAAAACATTCAGTACTTC
clone size: -; D gene: -; J gene: TRBJ1-1; V gene: TRBV9; CDR3 length: 14; CDR3 protein: CASSDHTENTEAFF; CDR3 DNA: TGTGCCAGCAGCGACCATACAGAGAACACTGAAGCTTTCTTT
clone size: -; D gene: -; J gene: TRBJ1-5; V gene: TRBV6-1; CDR3 length: 13; CDR3 protein: CASSELGRQPQHF; CDR3 DNA: TGTGCCAGCAGTGAGTTGGGGCGTCAGCCCCAGCATTTT
clone size: -; D gene: TRBD1; J gene: TRBJ2-1; V gene: TRBV5-1; CDR3 length: 14; CDR3 protein: CASSLAGQNNEQFF; CDR3 DNA: TGCGCCAGCAGCTTGGCGGGACAGAACAATGAGCAGTTCTTC
clone size: -; D gene: TRBD1; J gene: TRBJ2-2; V gene: TRBV2; CDR3 length: 15; CDR3 protein: CASKGTGVNTGELFF; CDR3 DNA: TGTGCCAGCAAAGGGACAGGGGTAAACACCGGGGAGCTGTTTTTT
clone size: -; D gene: TRBD2; J gene: TRBJ2-5; V gene: TRBV11-2; CDR3 length: 16; CDR3 protein: CASTPGTSGRWETQYF; CDR3 DNA: TGTGCCAGCACCCCCGGGACTAGCGGGAGGTGGGAGACCCAGTACTTC
clone size: -; D gene: -; J gene: TRBJ2-3; V gene: TRBV28; CDR3 length: 16; CDR3 protein: CASPPAPGVDTDTQYF; CDR3 DNA: TGTGCCAGCCCCCCCGCACCGGGGGTCGACACAGATACGCAGTATTTT
clone size: -; D gene: TRBD1; J gene: TRBJ2-7; V gene: TRBV19; CDR3 length: 17; CDR3 protein: CASTLQGGTGQPYEQYF; CDR3 DNA: TGTGCCAGTACCCTCCAGGGCGGGACAGGGCAGCCCTACGAGCAGTACTTC
clone size: -; D gene: -; J gene: TRBJ1-4; V gene: TRBV19; CDR3 length: 16; CDR3 protein: CASSISPGSNNEKLFF; CDR3 DNA: TGTGCCAGTAGTATAAGCCCGGGGAGTAATAATGAAAAACTGTTTTTT
clone size: once; D gene: -; J gene: TRBJ1-1; V gene: TRBV13; CDR3 length: 14; CDR3 protein: CASSLYGGSTEAFF; CDR3 DNA: TGTGCCAGCAGCTTATATGGGGGGAGCACTGAAGCTTTCTTT
clone size: once; D gene: TRBD1; J gene: TRBJ2-7; V gene: TRBV30; CDR3 length: 13; CDR3 protein: CASLTGGGLEQYF; CDR3 DNA: TGTGCCTCCCTGACAGGGGGCGGCCTGGAGCAGTACTTC
clone size: once; D gene: TRBD1; J gene: TRBJ1-2; V gene: TRBV6-6; CDR3 length: 15; CDR3 protein: CASSYLDRRISGYTF; CDR3 DNA: TGTGCCAGCAGTTACTTGGACAGGAGGATCTCCGGCTACACCTTC
clone size: -; D gene: TRBD2; J gene: TRBJ2-3; V gene: TRBV19; CDR3 length: 19; CDR3 protein: CASSLRLAGLPFGTDTQYF; CDR3 DNA: TGTGCCAGTAGTCTAAGACTAGCGGGGTTACCTTTTGGCACAGATACGCAGTATTTT
clone size: -; D gene: -; J gene: TRBJ1-6; V gene: TRBV28; CDR3 length: 13; CDR3 protein: CASGGRHDSPLHF; CDR3 DNA: TGTGCCAGCGGGGGGAGGCACGATTCACCCCTCCACTTT
clone size: -; D gene: -; J gene: TRBJ2-5; V gene: TRBV6-1; CDR3 length: 13; CDR3 protein: CASRSGGIETQYF; CDR3 DNA: TGTGCCAGCAGGAGTGGCGGGATAGAGACCCAGTACTTC
clone size: few; D gene: -; J gene: TRBJ2-2; V gene: TRBV5-1; CDR3 length: 12; CDR3 protein: CASTWGSGELFF; CDR3 DNA: TGCGCCAGCACCTGGGGCTCCGGGGAGCTGTTTTTT
clone size: few; D gene: -; J gene: TRBJ2-2; V gene: TRBV19; CDR3 length: 14; CDR3 protein: CASSITGTAGELFF; CDR3 DNA: TGTGCCAGTAGTATTACAGGGACCGCCGGGGAGCTGTTTTTT
clone size: -; D gene: TRBD2; J gene: TRBJ2-3; V gene: TRBV7-2; CDR3 length: 14; CDR3 protein: CASSGSGSPDTQYF; CDR3 DNA: TGTGCCAGCAGCGGTAGCGGGAGCCCGGATACGCAGTATTTT
clone size: once; D gene: -; J gene: TRBJ1-1; V gene: TRBV4-3; CDR3 length: 17; CDR3 protein: CASSQDLGPDMNTEAFF; CDR3 DNA: TGCGCCAGCAGCCAAGATCTGGGGCCTGACATGAACACTGAAGCTTTCTTT
clone size: -; D gene: -; J gene: TRBJ2-1; V gene: TRBV29-1; CDR3 length: 14; CDR3 protein: CSVEGRAPSNEQFF; CDR3 DNA: TGCAGCGTTGAAGGCAGGGCCCCATCCAATGAGCAGTTCTTC
clone size: -; D gene: -; J gene: TRBJ1-1; V gene: TRBV28; CDR3 length: 10; CDR3 protein: CASIDTEAFF; CDR3 DNA: TGTGCCAGCATCGACACTGAAGCTTTCTTT
clone size: -; D gene: TRBD2; J gene: TRBJ2-1; V gene: TRBV27; CDR3 length: 15; CDR3 protein: CASSSLSGKKDEQFF; CDR3 DNA: TGTGCCAGCAGTTCCCTGAGCGGGAAGAAGGATGAGCAGTTCTTC
clone size: -; D gene: -; J gene: TRBJ1-1; V gene: TRBV9; CDR3 length: 15; CDR3 protein: CAGSARGGGGTEAFF; CDR3 DNA: TGTGCCGGCAGCGCCCGAGGGGGGGGAGGTACTGAAGCTTTCTTT
clone size: -; D gene: -; J gene: TRBJ2-1; V gene: TRBV5-6; CDR3 length: 12; CDR3 protein: CASSKLADGQFF; CDR3 DNA: TGTGCCAGCAGCAAGCTAGCCGATGGGCAGTTCTTC
clone size: -; D gene: TRBD2; J gene: TRBJ2-1; V gene: TRBV19; CDR3 length: 16; CDR3 protein: CASSKTIGLAWEGQFF; CDR3 DNA: TGTGCCAGTAGTAAGACTATCGGACTAGCCTGGGAGGGGCAGTTCTTC